This TCR beta chain comes out of a study of CD8+CD57+ T cells in acquired aplastic anemia. Looking at the study overall: The study obtained an average of roughly 2.9 ug of DNA from sorted CD4+ and CD8+ cells. General study results and limits: The number of CD8+ CDR3 sequences shared by patients and controls was fewer than 35. Patients and controls were not found to differ significantly in CD8+ Simpson's diversity.

Using genomic DNA as the template, TCR beta VDJ and CDR3 profiling was carried out. TCRdb re-called the reads with MiXCR, one entry per CDR3 protein. The table records about 160,000 distinct CDR3 sequences, 40% to 50% of them present only once. The CDR3 totals 16 residues. Germline-derived CDR1 and CDR2 are SGDLS and YYNGEE. V gave up 4 bases and J gave up 2 bases; unmatched junction bases: 10. Patients picked for sequencing had shown CD8+CD57+ cell expansion detected by flow cytometry. Worth noting for this clonotype: Its matching antigen is unknown.

The rearrangement joins TRBV9 to TRBJ2-3; 7 bases are a match to TRBD1. This TCR derives from a human donor with aplastic anemia. The sample consisted of sorted CD4+, CD8+, or CD8+CD57+ T cells (not recorded which) from PBMCs. In nucleotides, the CDR3 is TGTGCCAGCAGCCCACCTTCGGGACAGAACACAGATACGCAGTATTTT. Residues: CASSPPSGQNTDTQYF.